Each of the 27 T cell receptor beta chains below was sequenced from the same sample in a study of shared clonotypes between healthy human individuals. Assay: immunoSEQ multiplex PCR; the TCRdb copy retains only in-frame clones and omits some. The table includes around 2.1 million clones, roughly 91% detected once. Naive CD8 cells lacked CD45RO, underwent positive selection for CCR7 and left out terminally differentiated effector memory CD45RA+ cells. Sequences were obtained from naive CD8+ T cells from PBMCs. All receptors come from a man aged 18 to 35 in good health. Some clones in this sample may be carry-over from other donors' samples.

With respect to this clone: A much bigger clone sits one base away, suggesting this may be a read error. The chain uses TRBV5-6 and TRBJ2-7; D is unclear. The CDR3 is 11 residues long. Per the germline V gene, CDR1 is SGHDT and CDR2 is YYEEEE. Trimming shortened V by 2 bases and J by 5 bases, and 5 bases separated the two germline ends. Here the CDR3 DNA reads TGTGCCAGCAGCTTTTCCCACGAGCAGTACTTC. Protein: CASSFSHEQYF.

This sequence joins TRBV7-6 and TRBJ2-1; D could derive from TRBD1 or TRBD2 (5 bases each). CDR3 length: 18 residues. Germline CDR1 reads SGHVS; CDR2 reads FNYEAQ. V lost 1 base to trimming and J lost 3 bases, with 19 bases between them. As DNA, the CDR3 is TGTGCCAGCAGCTTAGTGGGGCATGGGACGCGAATCTACAATGAGCAGTTCTTC. Translating gives CASSLVGHGTRIYNEQFF.

J is TRBJ1-1 and V is TRBV5-6; D is unclear. CDR1 is SGHDT and CDR2 is YYEEEE in the germline V gene. The CDR3 has 14 amino acids. Trimming shortened V by 1 base and J by 4 bases, and 11 bases separated the two germline ends. DNA of the CDR3: TGTGCCAGCAGCTTGCTATTTCGGGGCACTGAAGCTTTCTTT. It yields the protein CASSLLFRGTEAFF.

V is TRBV7-6 and J is TRBJ2-5; maybe TRBD2 (5 bases). V dropped 1 base and J dropped 4 bases, with 16 bases sitting between them. The CDR3 runs to 16 residues. Germline loops: CDR1 SGHVS, CDR2 FNYEAQ. The CDR3 loop reads CASSLVGGEIGETQYF. CDR3 in DNA: TGTGCCAGCAGCTTAGTGGGTGGGGAGATCGGAGAGACCCAGTACTTC.

This clone has a single count. The chain joins TRBV15 to TRBJ2-2; no clear D. CDR3 length equals 14 residues. Germline lookup yields CDR1 LNHNV and CDR2 YYDKDF (reference sequence). Trimming shortened V by 3 bases and J by 6 bases, and 11 bases separated the two germline ends. The CDR3 region has the DNA TGTGCCACCAGCAGTCCATCTGGCCCCGGGGAGCTGTTTTTT. As protein: CATSSPSGPGELFF. The complete variable domain, with remaining parts taken from reference TRBV15 and TRBJ2-2, reads DAMVIQNPRYQVTQFGKPVTLSCSQTLNHNVMYWYQQKSSQAPKLLFHYYDKDFNNEADTPDNFQSRRPNTSFCFLDIRSPGLGDTAMYLCATSSPSGPGELFFGEGSRLTVL.

The chain has TRBV30 and TRBJ1-5, with D possibly matching TRBD1 (5 bases). The CDR3 length is 14 residues. Trimming left V 2 bases short and J 6 bases short, with 14 bases between. Germline values: CDR1 GTSNPN, CDR2 SVGIG (reference sequence). CDR3 DNA: TGTGCCTGGAGTTTCAGGGTCGGGAGTCAGCCCCAGCATTTT. It specifies CAWSFRVGSQPQHF.

The rearrangement joins TRBV2 to TRBJ2-7, with TRBD2 identical over 8 bases. J lost 7 bases, V lost 10 bases, and 12 bases had no gene match. CDR3 size: 13 residues. Germline loops: CDR1 SNHLY, CDR2 FYNNEI. The CDR3 nucleotides are TGTGCCACCACACCGCGGGAGGACGATGAGCAGTACTTC. Translating it yields CATTPREDDEQYF.

The chain joins TRBV5-6 to TRBJ2-1; D may be TRBD1 or TRBD2 (5 bases each). Trimming pared 4 bases from V and 7 bases from J, leaving 15 bases between. CDR3 length: 14 residues. Germline-derived CDR1 and CDR2 are SGHDT and YYEEEE. The CDR3 here is CASSEGQGVNEQFF. In DNA, the CDR3 is TGTGCCAGCAGCGAGGGCCAGGGAGTTAATGAGCAGTTCTTC.

As to this clone: The same CDR3 arises from other DNA sequences in this sample as well. V is TRBV5-1 and J is TRBJ1-5; D gene uncertain. This CDR3 comprises 13 residues. The germline gives CDR1 SGHRS, CDR2 YFSETQ. V lost 0 bases, J lost 3 bases, and 4 bases lay in between. The CDR3 nucleotides are TGCGCCAGCAGCTTGGGGATCAATCAGCCCCAGCATTTT. Amino acids: CASSLGINQPQHF.

With regard to this clone: The identical CDR3 is also encoded by other nucleotide sequences in the sample. In nucleotides, the CDR3 is TGTGCCAGCAGCGCCGGGACAGGAGAGGGCTACACCTTC. Amino acids: CASSAGTGEGYTF. The V and J genes are TRBV9 and TRBJ1-2, with 8 nucleotides matching TRBD1. CDR3 size: 13 residues. CDR1 is SGDLS and CDR2 is YYNGEE in the germline V gene. Trimming at V came to 3 bases and at J to 8 bases, leaving 6 bases not matched to a gene.

The chain joins TRBV18 to TRBJ2-7, with D perhaps matching TRBD2 (5 bases). CDR1 and CDR2 (germline): KGHSH, LQKENI. The V end lost 1 base, the J end lost 3 bases, and 16 bases lay between the germline ends. CDR3 length: 16 residues. CDR3 loop: CASSPRPLSGGYEQYF. As DNA, the CDR3 is TGTGCCAGCTCACCACGTCCCCTGTCCGGAGGCTACGAGCAGTACTTC.

This clone appeared once. This chain joins TRBV15 and TRBJ1-1; TRBD1 matches at 7 bases. CDR3 size: 16 residues. V lost 1 base, J lost 4 bases, and 9 bases stayed unmatched. CDR1 is LNHNV and CDR2 is YYDKDF in the germline V gene (reference sequence). Here the CDR3 reads CATSRGSTGVFTEAFF. As DNA, the CDR3 is TGTGCCACCAGCAGAGGATCCACAGGGGTATTCACTGAAGCTTTCTTT.

The chain links TRBV30 to TRBJ2-4, with D possibly TRBD2 on 6 matching bases. Germline CDR1 GTSNPN, CDR2 SVGIG (reference sequence). The ends were cut back, 0 bases at V and 8 bases at J, with 17 bases in the middle. The CDR3 extends over 15 amino acids. CDR3 amino acids: CAWSVGAGTGDIQYF. CDR3 nucleotides: TGTGCCTGGAGTGTTGGGGCAGGGACGGGGGACATTCAGTACTTC.

This chain uses TRBV29-1 with TRBJ2-6; D is undetermined. CDR1 is SQVTM, CDR2 ANQGSEA, per germline. Trimming shortened V by 4 bases and J by 1 base, and 5 bases separated the two germline ends. The CDR3 sequence is 13 residues long. The CDR3 spells CSVVVSGANVLTF. The CDR3 DNA sequence: TGCAGCGTTGTAGTGTCTGGGGCCAACGTCCTGACTTTC.

V usage is TRBV7-9 and J usage is TRBJ1-3, with no clear D. The V gene's germline CDR1 is SEHNR and CDR2 FQNEAQ (reference sequence). The CDR3 has 11 amino acids. Trimming stripped 5 bases from V and 2 bases from J, with 1 base between. The CDR3 coding sequence is TGTGCCAGCAGCGCTGGAAACACCATATATTTT. Its protein product is CASSAGNTIYF.

CDR3 region: CASSGGGDTDTQYF. The DNA for the CDR3 is TGCGCCAGCAGCGGCGGAGGGGACACAGATACGCAGTATTTT. This chain connects TRBV4-3 to TRBJ2-3; maybe TRBD2 (6 bases). V was shortened by 5 bases and J by 2 bases, with 11 bases between the two germline ends. This CDR3 comprises 14 residues. CDR1 is LGHNA and CDR2 is YSLEER in the germline V gene.

The chain carries TRBV6-1 and TRBJ2-1; D may be TRBD2 (5 bases). This CDR3 has 14 residues. CDR1 and CDR2 (germline): MNHNS, SASEGT. V was pared by 2 bases and J by 6 bases, with 11 bases between. The CDR3 nucleotides read TGTGCCAGCAGTGAACGAGGGTGGAGCAATGAGCAGTTCTTC. This translates into CASSERGWSNEQFF.

Remarks on this clone: Other nucleotide sequences in the sample specify the same CDR3. The chain has TRBV27 and TRBJ2-2; no firm D call. CDR3 length: 13 residues. Trimming took 2 bases from V and 6 from J, leaving 7 bases between them. Germline CDR1 is MNHEY and CDR2 is SMNVEV (reference sequence). In nucleotides, the CDR3 is TGTGCCAGCAGTTTAATGGGATCCGGGGAGCTGTTTTTT. This codes for CASSLMGSGELFF.

This chain connects TRBV28 to TRBJ2-1; D not resolved. Between the trimmed V and J ends, which lost 2 bases and 9 bases, there was a span of 17 bases. The CDR3 spans 15 residues. Germline V gives CDR1 MDHEN, CDR2 SYDVKM. The CDR3 reads CASSLKRSGNFEQFF. CDR3 DNA sequence: TGTGCCAGCAGTTTAAAACGGTCGGGTAACTTTGAGCAGTTCTTC. Supplemented by reference TRBV28 and TRBJ2-1, the full variable domain reads DVKVTQSSRYLVKRTGEKVFLECVQDMDHENMFWYRQDPGLGLRLIYFSYDVKMKEKGDIPEGYSVSREKKERFSLILESASTNQTSMYLCASSLKRSGNFEQFFGPGTRLTVL.

This clone was recorded once. This chain connects TRBV2 to TRBJ2-1; D possibly corresponds to TRBD2 (6 bases). Germline CDR1 SNHLY, CDR2 FYNNEI. This CDR3 comprises 16 residues. V lost 3 bases and J 4 bases, leaving 16 bases between the germline ends. The CDR3 nucleotides read TGTGCCAGCAGTGAGCTGGCGGGACTCGTGTACAATGAGCAGTTCTTC. Its translation is CASSELAGLVYNEQFF.

The chain uses TRBV21-1 and TRBJ2-7; the table's D call of TRBD2 was not tested on the DNA. TRBV21-1 is listed as a pseudogene. The CDR3 has 16 residues. This chain's CDR3 is CASSKEGLAGIYEQYF. The CDR3 DNA sequence: TGTGCCAGCAGCAAAGAAGGACTAGCGGGGATCTACGAGCAGTACTTC.

DNA of the CDR3: TGTGCCAGTAGTCGCGGGGTGCAAGAGACCCAGTACTTC. This translates into CASSRGVQETQYF. The chain carries TRBV19 and TRBJ2-5; perhaps TRBD2 as D (6 bases). V dropped 5 bases and J dropped 2 bases, with 9 bases sitting between them. CDR1 is LNHDA and CDR2 is SQIVND in the germline V gene (reference sequence). CDR3 length: 13 residues.

The chain has TRBV27 and TRBJ2-1; 11 positions agree with TRBD1. CDR3 length: 17 residues. The germline V gene has CDR1 MNHEY and CDR2 SMNVEV (reference sequence). Trimming removed 4 bases from V and 7 bases from J; junction bases left unmatched: 12. The CDR3 is CASSSLHRDRGLNEQFF. The CDR3 DNA reads as TGTGCCAGCAGTTCCCTCCACCGGGACAGGGGGTTGAATGAGCAGTTCTTC.

The chain is built from TRBV27 and TRBJ1-5; D remains unclear. The CDR3 is 14 amino acids. The V end was cut by 3 bases, the J end by 5 bases, with 11 bases between. CDR1 MNHEY and CDR2 SMNVEV come from the germline V gene (reference sequence). CDR3 DNA sequence: TGTGCCAGCAGTTTTGACGCTGGGGATCAGCCCCAGCATTTT. Translating gives CASSFDAGDQPQHF.

A single count supports this clone. This rearrangement joins TRBV11-2 to TRBJ2-7, with a weak D call TRBD1 (6 bases). CDR1 is SGHAT, CDR2 FQNNGV, per germline. CDR3 length: 18 residues. The ends were cut back, 3 bases at V and 3 bases at J, with 24 bases in the middle. CDR3 protein: CASSLPLVGQGKNYEQYF. The CDR3 region has the DNA TGTGCCAGCAGCTTGCCTCTCGTGGGGCAGGGGAAAAACTACGAGCAGTACTTC.

CDR3 sequence reads: CASSFRDNSYNEQFF. The CDR3 DNA reads as TGTGCCAGCAGCTTCCGGGACAACTCCTACAATGAGCAGTTCTTC. V and J are TRBV5-5 and TRBJ2-1, with D maybe TRBD1 (6 bases). Germline V gives CDR1 SGHKS, CDR2 YYEKEE (reference sequence). This CDR3 comprises 15 residues. Trimming took 2 bases from V and 0 from J, leaving 9 bases between them.

This clone came up once. This sequence joins TRBV11-2 and TRBJ2-2, with D possibly TRBD2 on 5 matching bases. V lost 5 bases and J lost 3, with 16 bases in between. In germline, CDR1 is SGHAT, CDR2 FQNNGV. There are 16 residues in the CDR3. CDR3 nucleotides: TGTGCCAGCAGCACCTTGCAGCGACTATACACCGGGGAGCTGTTTTTT. Amino acids: CASSTLQRLYTGELFF.